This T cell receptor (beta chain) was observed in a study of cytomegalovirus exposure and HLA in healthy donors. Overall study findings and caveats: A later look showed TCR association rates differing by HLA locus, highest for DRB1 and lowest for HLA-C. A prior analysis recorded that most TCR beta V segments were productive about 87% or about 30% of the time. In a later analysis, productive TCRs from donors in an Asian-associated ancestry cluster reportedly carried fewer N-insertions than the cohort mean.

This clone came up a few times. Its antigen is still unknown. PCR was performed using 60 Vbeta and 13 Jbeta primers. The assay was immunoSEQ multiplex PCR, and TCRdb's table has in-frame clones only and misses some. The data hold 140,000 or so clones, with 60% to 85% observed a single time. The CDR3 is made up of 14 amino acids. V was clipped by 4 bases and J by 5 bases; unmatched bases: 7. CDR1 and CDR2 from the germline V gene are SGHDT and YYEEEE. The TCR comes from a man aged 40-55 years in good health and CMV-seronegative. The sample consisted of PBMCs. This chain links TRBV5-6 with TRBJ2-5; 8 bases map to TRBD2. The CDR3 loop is CASSRRGARETQYF. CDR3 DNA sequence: TGTGCCAGCAGCCGGCGGGGGGCGAGGGAGACCCAGTACTTC.